This is a list of T cell receptor beta chains from one sample in a study of shared clonotypes between healthy human individuals. TCRdb's copy holds only in-frame clones and misses some; the assay was immunoSEQ multiplex PCR. This repertoire shows over 400,000 clones, more than 75% found once; its top ten account for around 13%. The source material was PBMCs. These receptors all come from a woman aged 40 to 55 in good health. Some clones in this sample may be carry-over from other donors' samples. CDR3s include the opening cysteine and the closing phenylalanine or tryptophan. The D gene is left open where the match is weak. Size values are once, few and many counts, or a class for expanded clones, and some rows have none.

>13|.|.|TRBV28|TRBJ2-7
CASSFTGIGEQYF
TGTGCCAGCAGTTTCACAGGGATCGGCGAGCAGTACTTC
>14|.|.|TRBV7-8|TRBJ1-5
CASSLGFPGQPQHF
TGTGCCAGCAGCTTAGGTTTCCCAGGTCAGCCCCAGCATTTT
>15|TRBD2|.|TRBV7-9|TRBJ2-4
CASSPLGGSKNIQYF
TGTGCCAGCAGCCCCCTGGGGGGGAGCAAAAACATTCAGTACTTC
>15|.|.|TRBV30|TRBJ2-1
CAWSVDLAFYNEQFF
TGTGCCTGGAGTGTCGACCTTGCGTTCTACAATGAGCAGTTCTTC
>14|TRBD1|.|TRBV5-4|TRBJ1-1
CASSPRTGNTEAFF
TGTGCCAGCAGCCCGCGGACAGGGAACACTGAAGCTTTCTTT
>16|.|once|TRBV9|TRBJ2-4
CASSVSGSRAKNIQYF
TGTGCCAGCAGCGTTTCGGGGAGTCGAGCCAAAAACATTCAGTACTTC
>16|TRBD1|few|TRBV5-1|TRBJ1-3
CASSLEGTAIGNTIYF
TGCGCCAGCAGCTTGGAAGGGACAGCTATTGGAAACACCATATATTTT
>15|TRBD2|.|TRBV6-1|TRBJ2-5
CASRETSGAFETQYF
TGTGCCAGCAGGGAGACTAGCGGTGCTTTCGAGACCCAGTACTTC
>16|TRBD2|.|TRBV6-1|TRBJ2-2
CASSELAGGNTGELFF
TGTGCCAGCAGTGAGCTAGCGGGAGGGAACACCGGGGAGCTGTTTTTT
>15|TRBD1|few|TRBV7-6|TRBJ1-1
CASSQQGAKNTEAFF
TGTGCCAGCAGCCAGCAGGGGGCGAAGAACACTGAAGCTTTCTTT
>17|TRBD1|few|TRBV11-1|TRBJ1-1
CASSLYGPGQGRTEAFF
TGTGCCAGCAGCTTATACGGTCCGGGACAGGGGCGTACTGAAGCTTTCTTT
>14|.|.|TRBV9|TRBJ2-5
CASSIGTAQETQYF
TGTGCCAGCAGTATCGGTACAGCTCAAGAGACCCAGTACTTC
>14|.|few|TRBV11-2|TRBJ2-5
CASSPERTQETQYF
TGTGCCAGCAGCCCAGAGCGGACCCAAGAGACCCAGTACTTC
>13|.|few|TRBV7-2|TRBJ2-7
CASSTGLGGEQYF
TGTGCCAGCAGCACCGGACTAGGGGGCGAGCAGTACTTC
>14|.|few|TRBV5-1|TRBJ2-7
CASSLGRVTYEQYF
TGCGCCAGCAGCTTGGGCAGGGTCACCTACGAGCAGTACTTC
>14|TRBD2|few|TRBV5-4|TRBJ2-3
CASSPLAGADTQYF
TGTGCCAGCAGCCCACTAGCGGGAGCAGATACGCAGTATTTT
>14|.|many|TRBV9|TRBJ1-1
CASSVGGMNTEAFF
TGTGCCAGCAGCGTAGGTGGGATGAACACTGAAGCTTTCTTT
>13|.|.|TRBV5-1|TRBJ2-7
CASSLRGDYEQYF
TGCGCCAGCAGCCTCAGGGGGGACTACGAGCAGTACTTC
>13|.|.|TRBV30|TRBJ1-1
CAGITVANTEAFF
TGTGCCGGAATAACAGTGGCAAACACTGAAGCTTTCTTT
>13|.|once|TRBV6-1|TRBJ2-7
CASSVSRTYEQYF
TGTGCCAGCAGTGTAAGTAGAACCTACGAGCAGTACTTC
>14|TRBD1|few|TRBV14|TRBJ1-1
CASSQFQGAAEAFF
TGTGCCAGCAGCCAATTCCAGGGGGCTGCTGAAGCTTTCTTT
>12|.|few|TRBV4-3|TRBJ2-1
CASSQDRTRQFF
TGCGCCAGCAGCCAAGATCGAACTCGGCAGTTCTTC
>14|TRBD1|.|TRBV19|TRBJ2-7
CASTRDREAREQYF
TGTGCCAGTACTAGGGACAGGGAGGCGCGGGAGCAGTACTTC
>13|.|.|TRBV6-5|TRBJ2-7
CASRGPGSNEQYF
TGTGCCAGCCGGGGGCCAGGTTCAAACGAGCAGTACTTC
>14|.|.|TRBV7-2|TRBJ1-1
CASSLYGVGTEAFF
TGTGCCAGCAGCTTATACGGGGTTGGCACTGAAGCTTTCTTT
>16|TRBD2|.|TRBV5-1|TRBJ2-4
CASRPGLAGRGYIQYF
TGCGCCAGCAGACCAGGACTAGCGGGCCGAGGGTACATTCAGTACTTC
>14|TRBD1|.|TRBV5-1|TRBJ1-3
CASSRTGSGNTIYF
TGCGCCAGCAGCAGGACAGGGTCCGGAAACACCATATATTTT
>15|TRBD2|.|TRBV4-3|TRBJ2-1
CASSQGTSGINEQFF
TGCGCCAGCAGCCAAGGGACTAGCGGGATCAATGAGCAGTTCTTC
>14|.|.|TRBV11-3|TRBJ2-7
CASSLEASSYEQYF
TGTGCCAGCAGCTTAGAGGCTAGCTCCTACGAGCAGTACTTC